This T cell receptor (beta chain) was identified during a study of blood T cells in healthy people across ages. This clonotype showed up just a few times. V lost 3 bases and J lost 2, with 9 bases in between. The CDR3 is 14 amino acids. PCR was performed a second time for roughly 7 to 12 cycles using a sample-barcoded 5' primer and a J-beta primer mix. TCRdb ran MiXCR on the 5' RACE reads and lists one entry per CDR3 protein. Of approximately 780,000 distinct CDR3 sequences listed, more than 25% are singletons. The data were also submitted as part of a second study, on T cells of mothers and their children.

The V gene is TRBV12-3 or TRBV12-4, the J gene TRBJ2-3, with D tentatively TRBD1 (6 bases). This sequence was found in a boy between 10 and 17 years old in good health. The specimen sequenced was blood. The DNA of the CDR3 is TGTGCCAGCAGTTTGCAGGGGTACACAGATACGCAGTATTTT. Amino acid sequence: CASSLQGYTDTQYF.